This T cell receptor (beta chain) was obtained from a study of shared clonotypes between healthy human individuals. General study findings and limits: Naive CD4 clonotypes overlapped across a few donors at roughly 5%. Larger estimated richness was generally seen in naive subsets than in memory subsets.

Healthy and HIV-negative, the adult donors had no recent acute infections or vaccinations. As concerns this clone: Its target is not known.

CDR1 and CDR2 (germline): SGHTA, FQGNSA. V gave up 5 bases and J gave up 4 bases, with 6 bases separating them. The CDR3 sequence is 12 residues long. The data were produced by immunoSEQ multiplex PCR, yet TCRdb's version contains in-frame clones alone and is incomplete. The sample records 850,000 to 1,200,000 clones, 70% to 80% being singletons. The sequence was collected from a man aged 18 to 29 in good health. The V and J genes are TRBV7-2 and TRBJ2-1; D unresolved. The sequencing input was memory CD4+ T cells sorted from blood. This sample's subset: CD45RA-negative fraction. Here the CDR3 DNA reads TGTGCCAGCAGCGCCCAGTACAATGAGCAGTTCTTC. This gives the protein CASSAQYNEQFF.